This T cell receptor (beta chain) was identified in a study of blood T cell repertoires in COVID-19. Study overall: Some COVID-19 samples were acute and others convalescent; all came from the United States, Italy and Spain. The cDNA or gDNA used as material had been derived from T cells, B-cell-depleted T cells, or PBMCs.

The germline V and J ends were trimmed by 4 bases and 7 bases, with 16 bases remaining between them. Germline V gene lookup returns CDR1 ENHRY and CDR2 SYGVKD. The CDR3 extends over 14 amino acids. Authors' processing steps: Amplification of reference gene primers provided the estimated nucleated cell counts. TCRdb keeps only in-frame clones here, not all; method: immunoSEQ multiplex PCR. The DNA gave D and trimming, while V, J and clone size come from that table. Of about 81,000 clones listed, under 90% were seen once; the top ten hold roughly 13%. The sequenced material came from peripheral blood. The chain carries TRBV10-3 and TRBJ1-2; maybe TRBD1 (5 bases). The sequence derives from a human donor in a cohort sampled during active COVID-19. The CDR3 loop is CAISGAINRGGYTF. In nucleotides, the CDR3 is TGTGCCATCAGTGGGGCAATTAATAGGGGTGGCTACACCTTC.